The TCR beta chain described here comes from a study of regulatory T cells in long-lasting Graves disease. The CDR3 totals 15 residues. Trimming cost V 3 bases and J 6 bases, with 16 bases left between them. TCRdb independently ran MiXCR on the reads; one entry per CDR3 protein. The data contain just under 1,000 distinct CDR3 sequences, roughly 90% of them seen just once; the ten biggest clones take up about 10%. From PBMCs, RNA was extracted and then used to make the TCR library. The input for sequencing was peripheral blood mononuclear cells (PBMCs), taken with antithyroid drug treatment, in newly diagnosed or persistent Graves disease (not recorded which). The rearrangement joins TRBV12-3 or TRBV12-4 to TRBJ2-3; perhaps TRBD2 as D (6 bases). The sequence was collected from a man aged 30-40 years with Graves disease. In nucleotides, the CDR3 is TGTGCCAGCAGTTTTTTCCCGGGGGTCCGGGATACGCAGTATTTT. Translating it yields CASSFFPGVRDTQYF.